Presented here are 18 T cell receptor beta chains from one specimen sequenced in a study of blood T cell repertoires in COVID-19. The repertoire was sequenced with immunoSEQ multiplex PCR; TCRdb's copy has only in-frame clones and lacks some. The data show about 50,000 clones, with roughly four fifths seen just once and over 8.5% held by the top ten. Sequencing was carried out using peripheral blood. These receptors all stem from a man in his sixties with acute or convalescent COVID-19.

V gene TRBV5-1 combines with J gene TRBJ2-1, with 10 bases aligning to TRBD1. The CDR3 length is 15 residues. The germline V gene encodes CDR1 SGHRS and CDR2 YFSETQ. The V and J ends lost 1 base and 6 bases, in that order; junction bases with no gene match: 4. The CDR3 nucleotides read TGCGCCAGCAGCTTGTGGGACAGGGGCCCCAATGAGCAGTTCTTC. Protein: CASSLWDRGPNEQFF.

The chain has TRBV7-8 and TRBJ1-5, with 9 nucleotides matching TRBD1. Germline lookup yields CDR1 SGHVS and CDR2 FQNEAQ. Trimming at V came to 5 bases and at J to 0 bases, leaving 8 bases not matched to a gene. The CDR3 extends over 17 amino acids. This CDR3 reads CASSLEGQGYSNQPQHF. CDR3 DNA: TGTGCCAGCAGCCTAGAAGGACAGGGGTATAGCAATCAGCCCCAGCATTTT. Filled out from reference TRBV7-8 and TRBJ1-5, the complete variable domain reads GAGVSQSPRYKVAKRGQDVALRCDPISGHVSLFWYQQALGQGPEFLTYFQNEAQLDKSGLPSDRFFAERPEGSVSTLKIQRTQQEDSAVYLCASSLEGQGYSNQPQHFGDGTRLSIL.

CDR3 region: CASSVWGLENEKLFF. The CDR3 DNA sequence: TGTGCCAGCAGCGTTTGGGGACTCGAGAATGAAAAACTGTTTTTT. The chain is built from TRBV9 and TRBJ1-4, with D possibly matching TRBD1 (5 bases). This CDR3 region has 15 residues. Germline loops: CDR1 SGDLS, CDR2 YYNGEE. Trimming left V 2 bases short and J 5 bases short, with 13 bases between.

This clone showed up just once. CDR3: CASSPQSEQYF. DNA for the CDR3: TGTGCCAGCAGCCCACAGAGCGAGCAGTACTTC. The rearrangement joins TRBV5-8 to TRBJ2-7; D call uncertain. This CDR3 has 11 amino acids. Germline CDR1 is SGHTS and CDR2 is YDEGEE. V was clipped by 4 bases and J by 6 bases, with 8 bases between them.

This clone was seen once. Other DNA sequences from this sample encode an identical CDR3 as well. The chain combines TRBV11-2 with TRBJ2-7, with D possibly matching TRBD2 (5 bases). Germline loops: CDR1 SGHAT, CDR2 FQNNGV. The V gene lost 4 bases and the J gene lost 2 bases, with 9 bases spanning the gap. There are 13 residues in the CDR3. CDR3 bases: TGTGCCAGCAGCTCCACACTAGCCTACGAGCAGTACTTC. It encodes CASSSTLAYEQYF. The full variable domain, completed using reference TRBV11-2 and TRBJ2-7, is EAGVAQSPRYKIIEKRQSVAFWCNPISGHATLYWYQQILGQGPKLLIQFQNNGVVDDSQLPKDRFSAERLKGVDSTLKIQPAKLEDSAVYLCASSSTLAYEQYFGPGTRLTVT.

The chain uses TRBV10-3 and TRBJ1-1; D gene ambiguous. V was trimmed by 1 base and J by 5 bases, leaving 11 bases between them. CDR3 length equals 14 residues. Germline assignment: CDR1 ENHRY and CDR2 SYGVKD. The DNA of the CDR3 is TGTGCCATCAGTGAGTACAAGTTAACAACTGAAGCTTTCTTT. This codes for CAISEYKLTTEAFF.

The chain has TRBV11-2 and TRBJ1-5; D is perhaps TRBD1 (5 bases). Germline lookup yields CDR1 SGHAT and CDR2 FQNNGV. The CDR3 is made up of 15 amino acids. V was trimmed by 0 bases and J by 10 bases, leaving 16 bases between them. The CDR3 sequence is CASSLDAIGATPQHF. The CDR3 DNA follows: TGTGCCAGCAGCTTAGATGCGATAGGGGCAACACCCCAGCATTTT.

The V call is TRBV6-4, the J call TRBJ2-3, with TRBD2 matching over 9 bases. The ends lost 3 bases at V and 0 bases at J; junction bases unmatched: 4. Per germline, CDR1 MRHNA and CDR2 SNTAGT. This CDR3 region has 16 residues. The CDR3 spells CASSEAGLASTDTQYF. Here the CDR3 DNA reads TGTGCCAGCAGTGAAGCTGGACTAGCGAGCACAGATACGCAGTATTTT.

The chain joins TRBV2 to TRBJ2-1, with D possibly TRBD1 on 5 matching bases. There are 16 residues in the CDR3. V lost 6 bases to trimming and J lost 0 bases, with 15 bases between them. CDR1 is SNHLY and CDR2 is FYNNEI in the germline V gene. The CDR3 loop reads CASRERGPLSYNEQFF. CDR3 nucleotides: TGTGCCAGCAGAGAAAGGGGTCCCCTCTCCTACAATGAGCAGTTCTTC.

The V and J genes are TRBV5-6 and TRBJ1-1; D is uncertain. The CDR3 extends over 14 amino acids. CDR1 and CDR2 (germline): SGHDT, YYEEEE. V was cut by 4 bases and J by 7 bases, with 17 bases left in between. CDR3 amino acids: CASSPVAVGNEAFF. The CDR3 DNA reads as TGTGCCAGCAGCCCCGTTGCGGTCGGGAATGAAGCTTTCTTT.

The chain is built from TRBV2 and TRBJ2-5, with 10 positions matching TRBD2. Trimming at V came to 8 bases and at J to 5 bases, leaving 8 bases not matched to a gene. Germline V gene lookup returns CDR1 SNHLY and CDR2 FYNNEI. CDR3 length equals 14 residues. CDR3 bases: TGTGCCAGCGGTAGCGGGGGGCCCGGGGAGACCCAGTACTTC. Protein sequence: CASGSGGPGETQYF.

This clone was picked up one time. The chain links TRBV27 to TRBJ2-1; TRBD2 might be the D (6 bases). Trimming removed 4 bases at V and 7 bases at J, with 26 bases between. Germline CDR1 and CDR2: MNHEY and SMNVEV (reference sequence). The CDR3 runs to 18 residues. CDR3 amino acids: CASSSYLDYPPRGNEQFF. In nucleotides, the CDR3 is TGTGCCAGCAGTTCGTATTTGGACTACCCCCCCCGGGGGAATGAGCAGTTCTTC.

The chain is built from TRBV30 and TRBJ1-3; no firm D call. Looked up from germline, CDR1 is GTSNPN and CDR2 is SVGIG (reference sequence). The germline V and J ends were trimmed by 2 bases and 9 bases, with 20 bases remaining between them. The CDR3 runs 15 residues. CDR3 bases: TGTGCCTGGAGTAGCGACTGGGAGTTGGTAGGCACCATATATTTT. Translating gives CAWSSDWELVGTIYF. Based on the CDR3 plus reference TRBV30 and TRBJ1-3, the full variable domain is SQTIHQWPATLVQPVGSPLSLECTVEGTSNPNLYWYRQAAGRGLQLLFYSVGIGQISSEVPQNLSASRPQDRQFILSSKKLLLSDSGFYLCAWSSDWELVGTIYFGEGSWLTVV.

V usage is TRBV18 and J usage is TRBJ1-1, with 8 bases lining up with TRBD1. Germline V gene data show CDR1 as KGHSH and CDR2 as LQKENI. The V segment lost 5 bases and the J segment 3 bases; nucleotides outside the gene matches: 8. This CDR3 has 15 amino acids. CDR3 protein: CASSSPLQGDTEAFF. The CDR3 nucleotides read TGTGCCAGCTCATCCCCGTTACAGGGGGACACTGAAGCTTTCTTT.

The V gene is TRBV19, the J gene TRBJ1-6; D unclear. V was trimmed by 6 bases and J by 0 bases, leaving 9 bases between them. The CDR3 contains 15 residues. CDR1 and CDR2 from the germline V gene are LNHDA and SQIVND (reference sequence). The CDR3 loop is CASREQLSYNSPLHF. In DNA form, the CDR3 reads TGTGCCAGTAGGGAACAGCTCTCCTATAATTCACCCCTCCACTTT. Full variable domain (outside the CDR3, taken from reference TRBV19 and TRBJ1-6): DGGITQSPKYLFRKEGQNVTLSCEQNLNHDAMYWYRQDPGQGLRLIYYSQIVNDFQKGDIAEGYSVSREKKESFPLTVTSAQKNPTAFYLCASREQLSYNSPLHFGNGTRLTVT.

The chain employs TRBV2 and TRBJ2-7; TRBD1 aligns across 8 bases. The CDR3 is 14 residues long. Germline CDR1 and CDR2: SNHLY and FYNNEI. Trimming took 2 bases from V and 2 from J; bases not matched to a gene: 2. The CDR3: CASSERQGTYEQYF. DNA of the CDR3: TGTGCCAGCAGTGAAAGACAGGGGACCTACGAGCAGTACTTC.

The chain links TRBV2 to TRBJ1-2; weak D call: TRBD1 (5 bases). The V and J ends lost 10 bases and 3 bases respectively, with 15 bases between them. CDR1 SNHLY and CDR2 FYNNEI come from the germline V gene. This CDR3 contains 13 residues. The chain's CDR3 is CATAQGLDYGYTF. CDR3 nucleotide sequence: TGTGCCACAGCTCAGGGTTTGGACTATGGCTACACCTTC.

The chain combines TRBV3-1 (or the pseudogene TRBV3-2) with TRBJ1-4; D gene uncertain. The CDR3 is 16 residues long. The germline V gene encodes CDR1 LGHDT and CDR2 YNNKEL (reference sequence). Deletions cut 4 bases from V and 0 bases from J, with 12 bases between. The CDR3 coding sequence is TGTGCCAGCAGCCGCGGAGGAGATGCAACTAATGAAAAACTGTTTTTT. Residues: CASSRGGDATNEKLFF.